The sequence of this T cell receptor (beta chain) was determined in a study of blood T cell repertoires in COVID-19. Study information: Sample material is recorded as cDNA or gDNA derived from T cells, B-cell-depleted T cells, or PBMCs.

The germline V gene has CDR1 SGDLS and CDR2 YYNGEE. This CDR3 has 13 amino acids. V lost 0 bases and J lost 9, with 10 bases in between. This study enrolled people aged about 18 to 100 from about two dozen US geographic areas. As handled by the study authors: Researchers report that nucleated cell counts were estimated from reference gene primer amplification. Generated by immunoSEQ multiplex PCR, the TCRdb table keeps only in-frame clones and is missing some. V and J calls and clone size are copied from that table; D and trimming were computed from the DNA. The table records some 190,000 clones, about 82% of them present only once.

This chain connects TRBV9 to TRBJ1-5; D not resolved. Sequencing was carried out using PBMCs or T cells enriched from blood (not recorded which). This TCR came from a man aged 40-55 years with acute COVID-19. The CDR3 DNA is TGTGCCAGCAGCGTAGTGGAGGAGGGGCCCCAGCATTTT. It is translated as CASSVVEEGPQHF.